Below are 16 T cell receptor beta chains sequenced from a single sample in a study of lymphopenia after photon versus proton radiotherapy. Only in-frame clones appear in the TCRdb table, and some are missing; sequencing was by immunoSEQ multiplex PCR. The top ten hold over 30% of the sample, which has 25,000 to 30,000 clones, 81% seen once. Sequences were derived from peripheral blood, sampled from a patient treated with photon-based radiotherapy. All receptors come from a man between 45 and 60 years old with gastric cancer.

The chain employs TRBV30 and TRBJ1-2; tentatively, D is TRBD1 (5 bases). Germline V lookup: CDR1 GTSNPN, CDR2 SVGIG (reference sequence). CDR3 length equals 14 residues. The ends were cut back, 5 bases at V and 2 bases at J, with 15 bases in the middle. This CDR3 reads CAWVKDSLNYGYTF. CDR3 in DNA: TGTGCCTGGGTGAAAGACAGCTTGAACTATGGCTACACCTTC.

The CDR3 is CASSLRVRVNTGELFF. Written as DNA, the CDR3 is TGTGCCAGCAGCTTAAGGGTCAGGGTGAACACCGGGGAGCTGTTTTTT. The chain carries TRBV7-8 and TRBJ2-2, with a tentative D call TRBD1 (5 bases). Trimming cost V 2 bases and J 1 base, with 11 bases left between them. The germline CDR1 and CDR2 sequences are SGHVS and FQNEAQ. This CDR3 has 16 residues.

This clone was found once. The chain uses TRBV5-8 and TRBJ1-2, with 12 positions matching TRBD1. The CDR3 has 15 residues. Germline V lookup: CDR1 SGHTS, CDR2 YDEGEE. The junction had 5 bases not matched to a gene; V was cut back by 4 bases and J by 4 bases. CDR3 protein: CASSTPGQGAYGYTF. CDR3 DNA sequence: TGTGCCAGCAGCACTCCGGGACAGGGGGCCTATGGCTACACCTTC. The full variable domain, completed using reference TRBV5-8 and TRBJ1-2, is EAGVTQSPTHLIKTRGQQATLRCSPISGHTSVYWYQQALGLGLQFLLWYDEGEERNRGNFPPRFSGRQFPNYSSELNVNALELEDSALYLCASSTPGQGAYGYTFGSGTRLTVV.

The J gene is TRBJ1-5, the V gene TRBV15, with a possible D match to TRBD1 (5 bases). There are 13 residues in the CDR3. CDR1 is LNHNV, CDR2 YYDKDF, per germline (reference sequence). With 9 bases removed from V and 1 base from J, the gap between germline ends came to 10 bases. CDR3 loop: CATAAGSNQPQHF. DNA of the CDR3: TGTGCCACGGCGGCAGGGAGCAATCAGCCCCAGCATTTT.

Here the CDR3 DNA reads TGTGCCAGTAGCCAGGGGAGGGGACAGAACTATGGCTACACCTTC. This sequence encodes CASSQGRGQNYGYTF. The chain has TRBV19 and TRBJ1-2; 7 bases are a match to TRBD1. There are 15 residues in the CDR3. Trimming cost V 6 bases and J 2 bases; bases outside gene matches: 9. Germline CDR1 reads LNHDA; CDR2 reads SQIVND (reference sequence).

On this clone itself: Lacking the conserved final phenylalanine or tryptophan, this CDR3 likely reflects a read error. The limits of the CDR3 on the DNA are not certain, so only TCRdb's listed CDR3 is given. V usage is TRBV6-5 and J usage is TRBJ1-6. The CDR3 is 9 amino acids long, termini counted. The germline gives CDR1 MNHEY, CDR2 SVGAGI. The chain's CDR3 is CASMDGGPR.

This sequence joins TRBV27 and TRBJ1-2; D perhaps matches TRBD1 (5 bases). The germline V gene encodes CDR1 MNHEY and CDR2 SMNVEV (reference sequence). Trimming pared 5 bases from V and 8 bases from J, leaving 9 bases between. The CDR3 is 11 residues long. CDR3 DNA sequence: TGTGCCAGCAGTGCAGGGAAGGGCTACACCTTC. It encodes CASSAGKGYTF.

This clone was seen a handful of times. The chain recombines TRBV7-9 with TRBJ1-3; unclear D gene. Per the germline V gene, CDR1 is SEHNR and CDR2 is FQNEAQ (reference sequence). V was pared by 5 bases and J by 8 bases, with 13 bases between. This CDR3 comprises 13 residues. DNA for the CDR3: TGTGCCAGCAGCCCCAACACCGCGGACACCATATATTTT. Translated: CASSPNTADTIYF.

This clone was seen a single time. In DNA form, the CDR3 reads TGTGCCAGCTCAACCCGGGACAGGGGTCACACTGAAGCTTTCTTT. This encodes CASSTRDRGHTEAFF. The chain combines TRBV18 with TRBJ1-1; TRBD1 matches 10 bases. CDR1 KGHSH and CDR2 LQKENI come from the germline V gene. The ends lost 5 bases at V and 3 bases at J; junction bases unmatched: 6. This CDR3 has 15 amino acids.

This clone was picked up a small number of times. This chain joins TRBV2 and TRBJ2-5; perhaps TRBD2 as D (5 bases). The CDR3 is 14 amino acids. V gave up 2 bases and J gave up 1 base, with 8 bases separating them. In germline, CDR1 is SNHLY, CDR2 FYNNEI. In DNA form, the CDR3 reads TGTGCCAGCAGTGAATCCCGGGGCCAAGAGACCCAGTACTTC. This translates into CASSESRGQETQYF.

CDR3 bases: TGTGCCAGCACCTATCCGGGGAGCGGGGGGTACGAGCAGTACTTC. It encodes CASTYPGSGGYEQYF. The chain employs TRBV6-6 and TRBJ2-7, with 9 positions matching TRBD2. The CDR3 spans 15 residues. J was trimmed by 4 bases and V by 7 bases; bases with no gene match: 11. Germline CDR1 is MNHNY and CDR2 is SVGAGI (reference sequence).

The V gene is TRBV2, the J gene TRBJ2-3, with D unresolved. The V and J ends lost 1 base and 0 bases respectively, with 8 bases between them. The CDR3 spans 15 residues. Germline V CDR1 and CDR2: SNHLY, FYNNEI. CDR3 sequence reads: CASSEDRGSTDTQYF. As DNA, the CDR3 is TGTGCCAGCAGTGAAGACAGAGGTAGCACAGATACGCAGTATTTT.

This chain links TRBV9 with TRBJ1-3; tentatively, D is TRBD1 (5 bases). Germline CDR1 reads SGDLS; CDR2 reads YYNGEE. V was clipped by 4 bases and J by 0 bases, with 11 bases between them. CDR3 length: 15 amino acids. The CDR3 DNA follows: TGTGCCAGCAGCTCGAGCGGGGGCTCTGGAAACACCATATATTTT. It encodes CASSSSGGSGNTIYF.

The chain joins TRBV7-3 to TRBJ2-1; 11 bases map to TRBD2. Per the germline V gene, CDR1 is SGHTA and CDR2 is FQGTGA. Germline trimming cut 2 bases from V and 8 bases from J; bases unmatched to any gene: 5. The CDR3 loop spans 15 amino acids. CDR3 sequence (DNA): TGTGCCAGCAGCTTAGGGTCTAGCGGGGGGCATGAGCAGTTCTTC. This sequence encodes CASSLGSSGGHEQFF.

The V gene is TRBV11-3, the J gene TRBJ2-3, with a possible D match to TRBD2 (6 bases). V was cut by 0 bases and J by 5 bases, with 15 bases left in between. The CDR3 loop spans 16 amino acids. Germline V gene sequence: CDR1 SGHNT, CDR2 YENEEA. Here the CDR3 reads CASSLESGREKDTQYF. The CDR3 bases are TGTGCCAGCAGCTTAGAGAGCGGACGGGAGAAAGATACGCAGTATTTT.

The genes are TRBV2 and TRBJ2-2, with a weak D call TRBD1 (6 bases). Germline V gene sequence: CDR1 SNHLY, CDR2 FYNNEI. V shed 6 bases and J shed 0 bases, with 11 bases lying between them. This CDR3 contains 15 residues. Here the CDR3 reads CASRGDTANTGELFF. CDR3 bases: TGTGCCAGCAGGGGGGACACAGCGAACACCGGGGAGCTGTTTTTT.